This TCR beta chain comes out of a study of shared clonotypes between healthy human individuals. The table came from immunoSEQ multiplex PCR; TCRdb's copy has only in-frame clones and leaves some out. The sample lists 2 million or so clones; 95% were seen once. This CDR3 region has 14 residues. V was trimmed by 5 bases and J by 4 bases, leaving 14 bases between them. Per the germline V gene, CDR1 is MNHNS and CDR2 is SASEGT. Sequenced material: naive CD4+ T cells sorted from blood. The sample's subset: CD45RA+ positively selected. This receptor was identified in a man between 18 and 35 years old in good health. The rearrangement uses TRBV6-1 and TRBJ1-2, with D maybe TRBD1 (5 bases). In DNA, the CDR3 is TGTGCCAGCAGTTTTTCGGGCGACAGCTATGGCTACACCTTC. Translated: CASSFSGDSYGYTF.